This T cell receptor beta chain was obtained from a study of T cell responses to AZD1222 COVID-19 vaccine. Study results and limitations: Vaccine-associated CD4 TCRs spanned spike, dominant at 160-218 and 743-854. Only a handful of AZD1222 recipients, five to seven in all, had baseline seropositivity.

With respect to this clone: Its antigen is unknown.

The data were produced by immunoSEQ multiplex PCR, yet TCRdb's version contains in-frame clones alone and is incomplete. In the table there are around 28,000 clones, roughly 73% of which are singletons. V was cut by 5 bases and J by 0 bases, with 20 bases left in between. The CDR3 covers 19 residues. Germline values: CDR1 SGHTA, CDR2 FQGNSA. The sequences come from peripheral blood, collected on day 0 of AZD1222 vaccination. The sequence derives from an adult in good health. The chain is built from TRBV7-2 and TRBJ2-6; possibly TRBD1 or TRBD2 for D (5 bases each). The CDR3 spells CASSPEGISGHSGANVLTF. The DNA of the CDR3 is TGTGCCAGCAGCCCCGAGGGGATTTCAGGCCACTCTGGGGCCAACGTCCTGACTTTC. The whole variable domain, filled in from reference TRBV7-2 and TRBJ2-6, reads GAGVSQSPSNKVTEKGKDVELRCDPISGHTALYWYRQSLGQGLEFLIYFQGNSAPDKSGLPSDRFSAERTGGSVSTLTIQRTQQEDSAVYLCASSPEGISGHSGANVLTFGAGSRLTVL.